The entry that follows covers one T cell receptor (beta chain) sequence. CDR1 LGHNA and CDR2 YSLEER come from the germline V gene. With V trimmed by 0 bases and J by 4 bases, 8 bases remained unmatched. The CDR3 totals 17 residues. The protocol was immunoSEQ multiplex PCR, while the TCRdb copy is restricted to in-frame clones and leaves out a portion. Here the sample spans more than 35,000 clones, approximately 90% being singletons. The sample is drawn from a study of T cell changes during pregnancy in multiple sclerosis. The material was CD8+ T cells from peripheral blood mononuclear cells, obtained after pregnancy. This clonotype was obtained from a female donor in good health, enrolled as a control in a pregnancy study. The chain recombines TRBV4-3 with TRBJ2-1, with 8 positions matching TRBD1. The chain's CDR3 is CASSQDYAGGLYNEQFF. The CDR3 DNA reads as TGCGCCAGCAGCCAAGATTATGCAGGGGGCCTATACAATGAGCAGTTCTTC.